This entry features one T cell receptor beta chain sequence. Antigen: not known. This sample is drawn from a study of molecular identifiers for immune sequencing clone quantification. At the level of the study: The replicate experiment used RNA from 20,000 or 100,000 naive CD8 cells. This RNA was split into five aliquots, and four of them were sequenced. Study-level points and caveats: Clones that had above 20 RNA copies took up over 99% of effector molecules but under 1% in naive cells.

TCRdb called the PCR reads again in MiXCR, with one record for every CDR3 protein. The repertoire holds 300,000 to 400,000 distinct CDR3 sequences, roughly 24% seen once, with around 0.76% in the top ten. Germline V CDR1 and CDR2: SNHLY, FYNNEI. V was pared by 0 bases and J by 7 bases, with 15 bases between. CDR3 length: 15 residues. Using 10%, 30% or 50% RNA, naive CD8 libraries were derived from approximately 20,000 to 1,000,000 sorted cells. Sorting defined naive CD8 T cells as CD8+CD4-CCR7+CD45RA+. The chain recombines TRBV2 with TRBJ1-2; D not resolved. The receptor's source is a human donor in good health. Some libraries in this study had Jurkat cell RNA spiked in. Input material: naive CD8+ T cells from blood, with Jurkat cell RNA spiked in. Subset: FACS-sorted CD8+CD4-CCR7+CD45RA+ naive T cells. CDR3 sequence reads: CASSEAMEMRCGYTF. Written as DNA, the CDR3 is TGTGCCAGCAGTGAAGCTATGGAGATGCGTTGTGGCTACACCTTC.